Below, 25 T cell receptor beta chains from the same sample are listed, as sequenced in a study of blood T cell repertoires in COVID-19. Assay: immunoSEQ multiplex PCR; the TCRdb copy retains only in-frame clones and omits some. The sample records approximately 74,000 clones, less than 95% being singletons. The sequencing input was peripheral blood. The receptor set was obtained from a woman aged 60-75 years with active COVID-19.

The chain carries TRBV6-4 and TRBJ2-3, with 7 nucleotides matching TRBD1. The V gene's germline CDR1 is MRHNA and CDR2 SNTAGT. The length of the CDR3 is 15 residues. V shed 7 bases and J 2 bases; nucleotides not matched to a gene: 9. The CDR3 region has the DNA TGTGCCAGCACCGAACGACAGGGAAACACAGATACGCAGTATTTT. Translation: CASTERQGNTDTQYF.

The V and J genes are TRBV11-2 and TRBJ1-1, with a weak D call TRBD1 (5 bases). This CDR3 contains 13 residues. Germline-derived CDR1 and CDR2 are SGHAT and FQNNGV. Trimming stripped 5 bases from V and 11 bases from J, with 18 bases between. The CDR3, as DNA: TGTGCCAGCAGCGTCCGTCCCGGGGGTGAGGCTTTCTTT. It translates to CASSVRPGGEAFF.

The V gene is TRBV2, the J gene TRBJ1-1; D not resolved. Trimming took off 3 bases at V and 1 base at J, with 9 bases between the two ends. This CDR3 spans 14 amino acids. Germline V lookup: CDR1 SNHLY, CDR2 FYNNEI. This CDR3 is CASSDPGRNTEAFF. Written as DNA, the CDR3 is TGTGCCAGCAGTGATCCGGGGAGGAACACTGAAGCTTTCTTT. The full variable domain, rest sourced from reference TRBV2 and TRBJ1-1, is EPEVTQTPSHQVTQMGQEVILRCVPISNHLYFYWYRQILGQKVEFLVSFYNNEISEKSEIFDDQFSVERPDGSNFTLKIRSTKLEDSAMYFCASSDPGRNTEAFFGQGTRLTVV.

J is TRBJ2-7 and V is TRBV5-1; 7 bases fit TRBD2. From germline, CDR1 is SGHRS and CDR2 YFSETQ. There are 14 residues in the CDR3. V gave up 4 bases and J gave up 12 bases; unmatched junction bases: 16. CDR3 in amino acids: CASSTYGGSDLWYF. The CDR3 nucleotides are TGCGCCAGCAGCACCTACGGGGGGTCCGATCTATGGTACTTC. The whole variable domain, remainder taken from reference TRBV5-1 and TRBJ2-7, is KAGVTQTPRYLIKTRGQQVTLSCSPISGHRSVSWYQQTPGQGLQFLFEYFSETQRNKGNFPGRFSGRQFSNSRSEMNVSTLELGDSALYLCASSTYGGSDLWYFGPGTRLTVT.

The chain has TRBV15 and TRBJ2-5; a possible D gene is TRBD2 (5 bases). Germline CDR1 LNHNV, CDR2 YYDKDF (reference sequence). V gave up 2 bases and J gave up 5 bases, with 15 bases separating them. This CDR3 is 15 amino acids long. In nucleotides, the CDR3 is TGTGCCACCAGCAGAATATTGACGGGGAAGGAGACCCAGTACTTC. It codes for CATSRILTGKETQYF.

The DNA of the CDR3 is TGTGCCAGCTCGCCCGAGATCCGCTCATACACCGGGGAGCTGTTTTTT. Its protein product is CASSPEIRSYTGELFF. This chain joins TRBV18 and TRBJ2-2, with unresolved D. The CDR3 covers 16 residues. CDR1 and CDR2 from the germline V gene are KGHSH and LQKENI. The V and J ends lost 6 bases and 3 bases respectively, with 17 bases between them.

The chain recombines TRBV7-9 with TRBJ2-3; TRBD2 might be the D (6 bases). CDR1 is SEHNR and CDR2 is FQNEAQ in the germline V gene (reference sequence). The CDR3 is 15 amino acids. The V gene lost 1 base and the J gene lost 6 bases, with 14 bases spanning the gap. CDR3: CASSLGSGITDTQYF. In DNA, the CDR3 is TGTGCCAGCAGCTTAGGTAGCGGAATCACGGATACGCAGTATTTT.

This clone has more than one count but fewer than ten. V gene TRBV5-1 combines with J gene TRBJ1-1; 7 bases align to TRBD1. Germline CDR1 is SGHRS and CDR2 is YFSETQ. V lost 7 bases and J lost 1; bases outside the gene matches: 4. The CDR3 loop spans 13 amino acids. CDR3 DNA sequence: TGCGCCAGCGCGGGACAGCCGAACACTGAAGCTTTCTTT. Translating it yields CASAGQPNTEAFF.

This clone was seen more than once but under ten times. This rearrangement joins TRBV28 to TRBJ1-4; D gene uncertain. Per germline, CDR1 MDHEN and CDR2 SYDVKM. Deletions cut 4 bases from V and 5 bases from J, with 8 bases between. The CDR3 loop spans 13 amino acids. In DNA form, the CDR3 reads TGTGCCAGCAGTTCTTACGGGAATGAAAAACTGTTTTTT. This gives the protein CASSSYGNEKLFF.

V gene TRBV28 combines with J gene TRBJ2-5; D is ambiguous. This CDR3 is 11 amino acids long. Germline CDR1 is MDHEN and CDR2 is SYDVKM. The germline V and J ends were trimmed by 6 bases and 2 bases, with 4 bases remaining between them. The CDR3 nucleotides are TGTGCCAGCAGCCTGCAAGAGACCCAGTACTTC. Translating gives CASSLQETQYF.

The chain couples TRBV6-4 to TRBJ2-3; TRBD2 agrees at 12 bases. The CDR3 extends over 16 amino acids. The V segment lost 6 bases and the J segment 7 bases; nucleotides outside the gene matches: 11. The germline V gene has CDR1 MRHNA and CDR2 SNTAGT. The CDR3 DNA reads as TGTGCCAGCAGGCCTCCAGGGACTAGCGGGTTGAATACGCAGTATTTT. This translates into CASRPPGTSGLNTQYF.

The chain is built from TRBV3-1 (or the pseudogene TRBV3-2) and TRBJ2-3; D is ambiguous. Deletions cut 8 bases from V and 4 bases from J, with 4 bases between. CDR1 is LGHDT and CDR2 is YNNKEL in the germline V gene (reference sequence). The CDR3 contains 10 residues. The DNA of the CDR3 is TGTGCCAGCGGCTCAGATACGCAGTATTTT. It specifies CASGSDTQYF.

This clone was seen a single time. The chain is built from TRBV7-9 and TRBJ1-6, with 9 bases that match TRBD1. The germline V gene encodes CDR1 SEHNR and CDR2 FQNEAQ (reference sequence). This CDR3 region has 15 residues. Trimming at V came to 3 bases and at J to 10 bases, leaving 7 bases not matched to a gene. CDR3 sequence reads: CASSLEGQGRSPLHF. The CDR3 bases are TGTGCCAGCAGCTTGGAAGGACAGGGGCGATCACCCCTCCACTTT.

CDR3 coding DNA: TGTGCCTGGAGTGTAGGGGTGCCTGCCGGGGAGCTGTTTTTT. Translating it yields CAWSVGVPAGELFF. V is TRBV30 and J is TRBJ2-2, with a possible D match to TRBD1 (5 bases). The CDR3 extends over 14 amino acids. Germline V gives CDR1 GTSNPN, CDR2 SVGIG (reference sequence). V lost 0 bases and J 6 bases, leaving 11 bases between the germline ends.

The gene calls are TRBV19 and TRBJ1-1, with no clear D. CDR1 and CDR2 (germline): LNHDA, SQIVND (reference sequence). V lost 5 bases to trimming and J lost 3 bases, with 16 bases between them. CDR3 length: 15 amino acids. For the CDR3, the DNA is TGTGCCAGTAGTGCCGTCAGAATCGGGGACACTGAAGCTTTCTTT. This encodes CASSAVRIGDTEAFF.

The genes are TRBV4-2 and TRBJ2-3, with TRBD2 identical over 10 bases. Germline V gene sequence: CDR1 LGHNA, CDR2 YNFKEQ. J was trimmed by 2 bases and V by 3 bases; bases with no gene match: 5. There are 16 residues in the CDR3. Here the CDR3 reads CASSQAGTSVTDTQYF. CDR3 DNA: TGTGCCAGCAGCCAGGCCGGGACTAGCGTCACAGATACGCAGTATTTT.

The rearrangement uses TRBV6-4 and TRBJ2-1; 15 bases fit TRBD2. The trim removed 6 bases at V and 9 bases at J, leaving 15 bases unmatched. CDR1 and CDR2 from the germline V gene are MRHNA and SNTAGT. This CDR3 spans 18 amino acids. The CDR3 loop reads CASSRNPGLAGGVSEQFF. CDR3 DNA: TGTGCCAGCAGCCGTAACCCGGGACTAGCGGGAGGTGTCAGTGAGCAGTTCTTC.

The gene calls are TRBV7-9 and TRBJ1-2, with 9 bases aligning to TRBD1. CDR1 and CDR2 from the germline V gene are SEHNR and FQNEAQ (reference sequence). The CDR3 spans 14 residues. The J segment lost 7 bases and the V segment lost 1 base, leaving 4 bases of the junction unmatched. The DNA of the CDR3 is TGTGCCAGCAGCTTAGTCGGGACAGGGATTGGCTACACCTTC. Encoded protein: CASSLVGTGIGYTF. Based on the CDR3 plus reference TRBV7-9 and TRBJ1-2, the full variable domain is DTGVSQNPRHKITKRGQNVTFRCDPISEHNRLYWYRQTLGQGPEFLTYFQNEAQLEKSRLLSDRFSAERPKGSFSTLEIQRTEQGDSAMYLCASSLVGTGIGYTFGSGTRLTVV.

The rearrangement links TRBV5-4 to TRBJ1-1; maybe TRBD1 (5 bases). Per the germline V gene, CDR1 is SGHNT and CDR2 is YYREEE (reference sequence). V was pared by 4 bases and J by 0 bases, with 13 bases between. This CDR3 contains 15 residues. CDR3 residues: CASSPPRGLNTEAFF. Written as DNA, the CDR3 is TGTGCCAGCAGCCCGCCGCGGGGCCTGAACACTGAAGCTTTCTTT.

V gene TRBV30 combines with J gene TRBJ2-5; no definite D call. Deletions cut 1 base from V and 8 bases from J, with 8 bases between. The germline CDR1 and CDR2 sequences are GTSNPN and SVGIG (reference sequence). This CDR3 is built from 11 residues. The CDR3 protein is CAWSESRTQYF. The CDR3 bases are TGTGCCTGGAGTGAGAGCCGTACCCAGTACTTC.

The CDR3 protein is CASSEIGGNTIYF. CDR3 in DNA: TGTGCCAGCAGTGAGATCGGTGGAAACACCATATATTTT. The J gene is TRBJ1-3, the V gene TRBV25-1; D is ambiguous. In germline, CDR1 is MGHDK, CDR2 SYGVNS. The V end was cut by 3 bases, the J end by 3 bases, with 6 bases between. The CDR3 runs 13 residues.

The chain links TRBV3-1 (or the pseudogene TRBV3-2) to TRBJ2-1; 13 positions match TRBD2. This CDR3 contains 16 residues. The ends lost 4 bases at V and 8 bases at J; junction bases unmatched: 8. Germline CDR1 reads LGHDT; CDR2 reads YNNKEL (reference sequence). CDR3 in amino acids: CASSPRTSGRRDEQFF. Written as DNA, the CDR3 is TGTGCCAGCAGCCCCCGGACTAGCGGGAGAAGGGATGAGCAGTTCTTC.

The rearrangement joins TRBV6-5 to TRBJ1-1, with TRBD1 matching over 7 bases. The V and J ends lost 8 bases and 1 base, in that order; junction bases with no gene match: 4. The CDR3 runs 13 residues. Per the germline V gene, CDR1 is MNHEY and CDR2 is SVGAGI. The CDR3 sequence: CASHRTGNTEAFF. The CDR3 DNA reads as TGTGCCAGCCACAGGACAGGGAACACTGAAGCTTTCTTT.

V and J are TRBV6-5 and TRBJ1-5; D is perhaps TRBD1 (6 bases). V lost 6 bases and J lost 2, with 11 bases in between. Per germline, CDR1 MNHEY and CDR2 SVGAGI. This CDR3 is built from 14 residues. The CDR3 loop reads CASSSGVGNQPQHF. In DNA form, the CDR3 reads TGTGCCAGCAGCTCAGGGGTAGGCAATCAGCCCCAGCATTTT.

The chain employs TRBV28 and TRBJ1-4, with a possible D match to TRBD1 (6 bases). Trimming left V 8 bases short and J 8 bases short, with 18 bases between. CDR3 size: 14 residues. Germline V gene sequence: CDR1 MDHEN, CDR2 SYDVKM. CDR3 loop: CASSLPGTLEKLFF. CDR3 DNA: TGTGCCAGCTCTCTCCCCGGGACATTGGAAAAACTGTTTTTT.